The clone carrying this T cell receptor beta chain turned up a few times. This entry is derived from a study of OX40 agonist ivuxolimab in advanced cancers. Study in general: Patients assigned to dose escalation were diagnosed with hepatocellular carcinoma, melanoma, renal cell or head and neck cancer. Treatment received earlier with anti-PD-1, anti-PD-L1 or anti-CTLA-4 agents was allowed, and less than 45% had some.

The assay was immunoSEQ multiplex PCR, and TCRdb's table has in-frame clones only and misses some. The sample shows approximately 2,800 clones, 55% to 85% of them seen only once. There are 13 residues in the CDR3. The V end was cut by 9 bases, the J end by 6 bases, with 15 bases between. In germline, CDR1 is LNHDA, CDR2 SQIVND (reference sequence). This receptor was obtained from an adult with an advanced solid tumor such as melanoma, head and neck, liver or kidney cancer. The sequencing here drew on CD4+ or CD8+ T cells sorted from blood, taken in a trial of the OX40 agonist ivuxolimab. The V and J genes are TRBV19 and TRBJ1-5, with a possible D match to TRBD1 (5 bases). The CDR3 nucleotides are TGTGCCAGCTCAAAGCAGGGACCTCAGCCCCAGCATTTT. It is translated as CASSKQGPQPQHF.